Listed below are T cell receptor beta chains from one sample, sequenced in a study of tumor and adjacent non-tumor tissue in lung cancer. TCRdb used MiXCR to reprocess the multiplex PCR reads, holding one entry per CDR3 protein. In the table there are 65,000 to 95,000 distinct CDR3 sequences, around two thirds of which are singletons. Material: lung tumor tissue. The receptors shown here come from a woman in her seventies with non-small cell lung cancer. Each CDR3 is given with its conserved first and last residue. Fields, in order: CDR3 DNA, CDR3 protein, CDR3 length, V gene, J gene, D gene, clone size. A D gene is named only where the DNA matches it firmly. A row's size may be missing; if present it is once, few, many or a size class.

CDR3nt: TGTGCCAGCGTGAACTCTGGAAACACCATATATTTT
CDR3aa: CASVNSGNTIYF
len: 12
v_gene: TRBV6-5
j_gene: TRBJ1-3
d_gene: NA
abundance: many

CDR3nt: TGTGCCTGGAGTGCGGACAGGGGGCTTGATCAGCCCCAGCATTTT
CDR3aa: CAWSADRGLDQPQHF
len: 15
v_gene: TRBV30
j_gene: TRBJ1-5
d_gene: TRBD1
abundance: many

CDR3nt: TGTGCCGGCAGCTTGGCTGGGAGCACAGATACGCAGTATTTT
CDR3aa: CAGSLAGSTDTQYF
len: 14
v_gene: TRBV5-4
j_gene: TRBJ2-3
d_gene: NA
abundance: few

CDR3nt: TGTGCCAGCAGCTACGCGGCGGGACAGGGGGCAGATGGCTACAGCTTC
CDR3aa: CASSYAAGQGADGYSF
len: 16
v_gene: TRBV6-6
j_gene: TRBJ1-2
d_gene: TRBD1
abundance: NA

CDR3nt: TGCAGTGCTAGAGATCGTAGCGGGAATAACGAGCAGTACTTC
CDR3aa: CSARDRSGNNEQYF
len: 14
v_gene: TRBV20-1
j_gene: TRBJ2-7
d_gene: TRBD2
abundance: many

CDR3nt: TGTGCCAACAGTTATACTCGGGACAGGGTGGGGTACGAGCAGTACTTC
CDR3aa: CANSYTRDRVGYEQYF
len: 16
v_gene: TRBV6-5
j_gene: TRBJ2-7
d_gene: TRBD1
abundance: NA

CDR3nt: TGTGCCAGCAACGTGGTGGGGGGGTTCTACGAGCAGTACTTC
CDR3aa: CASNVVGGFYEQYF
len: 14
v_gene: TRBV5-4
j_gene: TRBJ2-7
d_gene: TRBD2
abundance: NA

CDR3nt: TGCAGTTGTGATGAAGTGGGTGACAACGTCTACAATGAGCAGTTCTTC
CDR3aa: CSCDEVGDNVYNEQFF
len: 16
v_gene: TRBV29-1
j_gene: TRBJ2-1
d_gene: NA
abundance: NA

CDR3nt: TGTCCCAGCACCCTTGCTATGACGCAGTTCTTC
CDR3aa: CPSTLAMTQFF
len: 11
v_gene: TRBV12-3/TRBV12-4
j_gene: TRBJ2-1
d_gene: NA
abundance: NA

CDR3nt: TGTGCCAGCAGTTTAAGCTACAGGAATGAGCAGTTCTTC
CDR3aa: CASSLSYRNEQFF
len: 13
v_gene: TRBV2
j_gene: TRBJ2-1
d_gene: NA
abundance: NA

CDR3nt: NA
CDR3aa: CGLRMTGVVYICEQYF
len: 16
v_gene: TRBV29-1
j_gene: TRBJ2-7
d_gene: NA
abundance: NA

CDR3nt: TGTGCCAGCAGCTTAATGAGCTCTAGCACAGATACGCAGTATTTT
CDR3aa: CASSLMSSSTDTQYF
len: 15
v_gene: TRBV11-2
j_gene: TRBJ2-3
d_gene: NA
abundance: many

CDR3nt: TGCAGTGCTGCCGGGACAGGGGTATACGAGCAGTACTTC
CDR3aa: CSAAGTGVYEQYF
len: 13
v_gene: TRBV20-1
j_gene: TRBJ2-7
d_gene: TRBD1
abundance: many

CDR3nt: TGTGCCAGCAGCCAAGAAAACCCCTCCACAGATGCGCAGTATTTT
CDR3aa: CASSQENPSTDAQYF
len: 15
v_gene: TRBV14
j_gene: TRBJ2-3
d_gene: NA
abundance: NA

CDR3nt: TGTGCCAGCGGGGCACCGGGACAAGAGTCTGGCTACGCCTTC
CDR3aa: CASGAPGQESGYAF
len: 14
v_gene: TRBV6-6
j_gene: TRBJ1-2
d_gene: NA
abundance: NA

CDR3nt: TGTGCCAGCAGTAGACAGGGAGGTGGGACCGGGGAGCTGTTTTTT
CDR3aa: CASSRQGGGTGELFF
len: 15
v_gene: TRBV6-6
j_gene: TRBJ2-2
d_gene: NA
abundance: many

CDR3nt: TGTGCCATCGCAGGACAGCCCATGAACACCGGGGAGCTGTTTTTT
CDR3aa: CAIAGQPMNTGELFF
len: 15
v_gene: TRBV5-5
j_gene: TRBJ2-2
d_gene: NA
abundance: NA

CDR3nt: TGTGCCAGCACCGTCCCGGGACTAGCGGTCTACGAGCAGTACTTT
CDR3aa: CASTVPGLAVYEQYF
len: 15
v_gene: TRBV6-2/TRBV6-3
j_gene: TRBJ2-7
d_gene: TRBD2
abundance: NA

CDR3nt: TGTGCCAGCAGCCCGACCGGGACAGGGAACACTGAAGCTTTCTTT
CDR3aa: CASSPTGTGNTEAFF
len: 15
v_gene: TRBV6-1
j_gene: TRBJ1-1
d_gene: TRBD1
abundance: many

CDR3nt: TGTGCCAGCAGTCTTAGCACCGGGGCGATGGAGTACTTT
CDR3aa: CASSLSTGAMEYF
len: 13
v_gene: TRBV12-3/TRBV12-4
j_gene: TRBJ2-7
d_gene: NA
abundance: NA

CDR3nt: TGTGCCAGCAGCTCGCGCCGTGGGGCCTCGCCCAGTGGTGAAAAACTGTTTTTT
CDR3aa: CASSSRRGASPSGEKLFF
len: 18
v_gene: TRBV25-1
j_gene: TRBJ1-4
d_gene: NA
abundance: few

CDR3nt: TGTGCCAGCAGTTATGCCCGAGGGTTGAACACCGGGGAGCTGTTTTTT
CDR3aa: CASSYARGLNTGELFF
len: 16
v_gene: TRBV6-5
j_gene: TRBJ2-2
d_gene: NA
abundance: NA

CDR3nt: TGTGCCAGCAGTTCAACAGGGACTGCCAAATACATTCAGTACTTC
CDR3aa: CASSSTGTAKYIQYF
len: 15
v_gene: TRBV28
j_gene: TRBJ2-4
d_gene: NA
abundance: NA

CDR3nt: TGTGCCAGCAGCCTCTCTTCCTACGAGCAGTACTTC
CDR3aa: CASSLSSYEQYF
len: 12
v_gene: TRBV5-6
j_gene: TRBJ2-7
d_gene: NA
abundance: medium-sized

CDR3nt: TGTGCCAGCCGCTCTAGCGCACAAGAGATCCAGTACTTC
CDR3aa: CASRSSAQEIQYF
len: 13
v_gene: TRBV5-6
j_gene: TRBJ2-5
d_gene: NA
abundance: NA

CDR3nt: TGCTGCCTTGAACGGACAGGCGGGCCCGGGGAGCTGTTTTTT
CDR3aa: CCLERTGGPGELFF
len: 14
v_gene: TRBV29-1
j_gene: TRBJ2-2
d_gene: TRBD1
abundance: NA

CDR3nt: TGCAGTGCCCTACCCCTTGCGCTGGATGAGCAGTTCTTC
CDR3aa: CSALPLALDEQFF
len: 13
v_gene: TRBV20-1
j_gene: TRBJ2-1
d_gene: NA
abundance: large

CDR3nt: TGTGCCTGGAGTGCTACGAAAGAGCAGTTATTC
CDR3aa: CAWSATKEQLF
len: 11
v_gene: TRBV30
j_gene: TRBJ2-1
d_gene: NA
abundance: few

CDR3nt: TGTACCAGCAGGGAAAGCGGGAGTCTCGTGGCAGATACGCAGTGTTTT
CDR3aa: CTSRESGSLVADTQCF
len: 16
v_gene: TRBV7-9
j_gene: TRBJ2-3
d_gene: TRBD2
abundance: NA

CDR3nt: TGTGCCAGCAGGGTACAGGGCCTAGATACGCAGTGTTTT
CDR3aa: CASRVQGLDTQCF
len: 13
v_gene: TRBV6-5
j_gene: TRBJ2-3
d_gene: NA
abundance: few

CDR3nt: TGCGCCAGCAGCTTGGGCGACGGCGGCTCTGGAAACACCATATATTTT
CDR3aa: CASSLGDGGSGNTIYF
len: 16
v_gene: TRBV5-1
j_gene: TRBJ1-3
d_gene: NA
abundance: few

CDR3nt: TGTACCAGCAGCCCAGGACTAGCGGGAGGATTTGCCACAGATACGCAGTATTTT
CDR3aa: CTSSPGLAGGFATDTQYF
len: 18
v_gene: TRBV2
j_gene: TRBJ2-3
d_gene: TRBD2
abundance: NA

CDR3nt: TGTGCCAGGAGCTTATACAGGGACACAATTAATGAAAAACTGTTTTTT
CDR3aa: CARSLYRDTINEKLFF
len: 16
v_gene: TRBV5-5
j_gene: TRBJ1-4
d_gene: NA
abundance: once

CDR3nt: TGTGCCAGCAGTTATCAAGCGGGAGTCTCCTACGAGCAGTACTTC
CDR3aa: CASSYQAGVSYEQYF
len: 15
v_gene: TRBV6-6
j_gene: TRBJ2-7
d_gene: TRBD2
abundance: NA

CDR3nt: TGTGCCAGCAGCCCCGAAGGCGTGAGGAATAATAAGCAGTTCTTC
CDR3aa: CASSPEGVRNNKQFF
len: 15
v_gene: TRBV11-2
j_gene: TRBJ2-1
d_gene: NA
abundance: NA

CDR3nt: TGTGCCAGCAGTTTATCAGGGGATGCTGAAAAACTGTTTTTT
CDR3aa: CASSLSGDAEKLFF
len: 14
v_gene: TRBV28
j_gene: TRBJ1-4
d_gene: NA
abundance: many

CDR3nt: TGTGCCGGCAGCCAGTGGGAGGGCCGCTATGAGCAGTTCTTC
CDR3aa: CAGSQWEGRYEQFF
len: 14
v_gene: TRBV11-1
j_gene: TRBJ2-1
d_gene: TRBD2
abundance: NA